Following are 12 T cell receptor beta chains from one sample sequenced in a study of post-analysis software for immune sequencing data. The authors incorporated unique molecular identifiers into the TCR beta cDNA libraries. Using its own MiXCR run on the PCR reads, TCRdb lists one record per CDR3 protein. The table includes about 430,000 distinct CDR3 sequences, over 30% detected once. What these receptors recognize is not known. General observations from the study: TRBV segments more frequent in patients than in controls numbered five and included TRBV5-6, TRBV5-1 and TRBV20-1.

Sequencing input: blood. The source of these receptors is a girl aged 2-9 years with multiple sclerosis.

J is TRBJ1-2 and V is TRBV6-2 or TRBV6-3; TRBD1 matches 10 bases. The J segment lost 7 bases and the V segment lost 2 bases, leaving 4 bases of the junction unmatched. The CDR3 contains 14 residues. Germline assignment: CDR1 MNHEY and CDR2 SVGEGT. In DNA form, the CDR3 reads TGTGCCAGCAGTTACGTGGGACAGGGGTTTGGCTACACCTTC. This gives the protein CASSYVGQGFGYTF.

The CDR3 sequence: CSARRASRANTQYF. CDR3 DNA: TGCAGTGCTAGACGGGCCTCTAGGGCAAATACGCAGTATTTT. The genes are TRBV20-1 and TRBJ2-3; no reliable D call. V was clipped by 2 bases and J by 7 bases, with 16 bases between them. The CDR3 consists of 14 residues. Germline V CDR1 and CDR2: DFQATT, SNEGSKA (reference sequence).

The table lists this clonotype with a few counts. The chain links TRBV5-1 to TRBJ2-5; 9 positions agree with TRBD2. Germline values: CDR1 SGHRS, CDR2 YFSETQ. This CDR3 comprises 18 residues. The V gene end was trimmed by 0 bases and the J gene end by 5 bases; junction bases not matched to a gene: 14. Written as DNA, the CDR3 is TGCGCCAGCAGCTTGGAGTCCCCGGGACTAGCTGGGTTGGAGACCCAGTACTTC. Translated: CASSLESPGLAGLETQYF.

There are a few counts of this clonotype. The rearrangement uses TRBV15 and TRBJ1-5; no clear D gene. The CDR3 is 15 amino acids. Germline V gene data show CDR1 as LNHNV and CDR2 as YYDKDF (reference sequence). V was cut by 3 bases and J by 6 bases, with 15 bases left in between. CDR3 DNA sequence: TGTGCCACCAGCAGTTGGGAATCTGGCACTCAGCCCCAGCATTTT. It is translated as CATSSWESGTQPQHF.

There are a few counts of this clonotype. DNA of the CDR3: TGTGCCAGCAGCCCCCTCGGGGGAAGGGACGCCTACAATGAGCAGTTCTTC. It translates to CASSPLGGRDAYNEQFF. The chain employs TRBV7-6 and TRBJ2-1; TRBD2 is a possible D gene (6 bases). Trimming removed 5 bases from V and 2 bases from J, with 19 bases in between. The CDR3 runs to 17 residues. CDR1 and CDR2 from the germline V gene are SGHVS and FNYEAQ.

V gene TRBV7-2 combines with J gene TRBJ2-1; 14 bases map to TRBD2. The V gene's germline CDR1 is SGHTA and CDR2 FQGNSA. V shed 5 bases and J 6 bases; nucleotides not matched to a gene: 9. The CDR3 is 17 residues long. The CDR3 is CASSLMPGLAGVNEQFF. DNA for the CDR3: TGTGCCAGCAGCCTCATGCCGGGACTAGCGGGAGTCAATGAGCAGTTCTTC.

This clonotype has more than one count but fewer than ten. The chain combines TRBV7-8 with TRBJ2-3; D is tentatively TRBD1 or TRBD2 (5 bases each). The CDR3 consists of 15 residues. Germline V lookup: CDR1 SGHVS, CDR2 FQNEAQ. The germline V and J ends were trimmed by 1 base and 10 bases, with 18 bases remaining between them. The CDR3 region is CASSLVGRVEEAQYF. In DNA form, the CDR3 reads TGTGCCAGCAGCTTAGTGGGCAGGGTGGAGGAGGCGCAGTATTTT.

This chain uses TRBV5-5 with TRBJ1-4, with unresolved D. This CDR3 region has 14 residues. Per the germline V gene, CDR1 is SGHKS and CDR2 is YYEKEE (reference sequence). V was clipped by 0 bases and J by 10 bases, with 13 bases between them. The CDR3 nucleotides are TGTGCCAGCAGCTTGGAGACTCTCCTTGGAAAACTGTTTTTT. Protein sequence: CASSLETLLGKLFF. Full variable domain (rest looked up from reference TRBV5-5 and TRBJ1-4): DAGVTQSPTHLIKTRGQQVTLRCSPISGHKSVSWYQQVLGQGPQFIFQYYEKEERGRGNFPDRFSARQFPNYSSELNVNALLLGDSALYLCASSLETLLGKLFFGSGTQLSVL.

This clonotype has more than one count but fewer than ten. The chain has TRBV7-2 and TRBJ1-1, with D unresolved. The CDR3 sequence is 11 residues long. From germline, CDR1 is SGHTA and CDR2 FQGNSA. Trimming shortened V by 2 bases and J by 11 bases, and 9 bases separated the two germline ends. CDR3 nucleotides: TGTGCCAGCAGCTTATTCGGTCCGGCTTTCTTT. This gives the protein CASSLFGPAFF.

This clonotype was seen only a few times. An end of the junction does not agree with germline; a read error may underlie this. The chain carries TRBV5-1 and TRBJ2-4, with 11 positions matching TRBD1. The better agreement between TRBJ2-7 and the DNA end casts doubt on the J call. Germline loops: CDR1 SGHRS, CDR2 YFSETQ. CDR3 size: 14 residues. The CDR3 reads CASRLGQGAYEQYF. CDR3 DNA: TGCGCCAGCAGGTTGGGACAGGGGGCCTACGAGCAGTACTTC.

The CDR3 sequence: CASSQARLGQRPEQFF. The DNA of the CDR3 is TGCGCCAGCAGCCAAGCTCGCCTGGGACAGCGTCCTGAGCAGTTCTTC. The rearrangement joins TRBV4-1 to TRBJ2-1; the match to TRBD1 covers 7 bases. Trimming at V came to 1 base and at J to 9 bases, leaving 12 bases not matched to a gene. The germline CDR1 and CDR2 sequences are MGHRA and YSYEKL. The CDR3 contains 16 residues.

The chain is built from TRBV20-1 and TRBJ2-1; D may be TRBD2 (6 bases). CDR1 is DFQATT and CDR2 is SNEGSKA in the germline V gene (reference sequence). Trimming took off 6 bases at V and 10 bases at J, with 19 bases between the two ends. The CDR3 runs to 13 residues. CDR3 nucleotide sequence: TGCAGTGCCGACTCCCGACTAGGATCGGAGCAGTTCTTC. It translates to CSADSRLGSEQFF.